This T cell receptor beta chain emerged from a study of blood T cell repertoires in COVID-19. Across the study: From T cells, B-cell-depleted T cells, or PBMCs came the material, which was cDNA or gDNA.

Seattle enrolled patients during active infection and tracked them longitudinally. Per the original methods: Amplified reference gene primers provided the basis for estimating nucleated cell counts. Libraries were prepared by immunoSEQ multiplex PCR; TCRdb keeps only in-frame clonotypes and omits some of them. That table gives V, J and clone size, and the DNA gave D and trimming. The sample consists of around 400,000 clones, about 90% of them appearing once. This TCR was recovered from a woman in her sixties or seventies with COVID-19, enrolled during active disease. The material sequenced was peripheral blood.

Written as DNA, the CDR3 is TGTGCCAGCTCACCACCGGCGGTCCCGGGCACAGATACGCAGTATTTT. Its translation is CASSPPAVPGTDTQYF. V usage is TRBV18 and J usage is TRBJ2-3, with D unclear. The ends were cut back, 0 bases at V and 1 base at J, with 11 bases in the middle. The CDR3 covers 16 residues. The germline V gene has CDR1 KGHSH and CDR2 LQKENI.